Below, 18 T cell receptor beta chains from the same sample are listed, as sequenced in a study of memory CD8 T cells in hepatitis C reinfection. TCRdb's table, derived via immunoSEQ multiplex PCR, lists solely in-frame clones and lacks some. The sample has over 50,000 clones, roughly 86% seen once. As to time point: pre-reinfection, 55 to 20 weeks before reinfection detection. TCR sequencing was done directly ex vivo on sorted cells, without expansion in vitro. The sequencing input was naive CD8+ T cells sorted from blood. All receptors come from a man aged 18 to 29 with hepatitis C virus infection.

The chain links TRBV5-6 to TRBJ2-1, with unresolved D. This CDR3 comprises 13 residues. V was pared by 0 bases and J by 11 bases, with 12 bases between. Germline values: CDR1 SGHDT, CDR2 YYEEEE. CDR3 in amino acids: CASSLGLSPQQFF. The CDR3 DNA is TGTGCCAGCAGCTTGGGGCTTTCACCTCAGCAGTTCTTC.

The chain links TRBV11-2 to TRBJ2-5; 10 bases map to TRBD1. The V gene end was trimmed by 5 bases and the J gene end by 5 bases; junction bases not matched to a gene: 11. Germline CDR1 and CDR2: SGHAT and FQNNGV. The CDR3 totals 16 residues. CDR3 DNA sequence: TGTGCCAGCAGCGCGACCGGGACAGGGGAACCGGAGACCCAGTACTTC. Amino acid sequence: CASSATGTGEPETQYF. Full variable domain (rest looked up from reference TRBV11-2 and TRBJ2-5): EAGVAQSPRYKIIEKRQSVAFWCNPISGHATLYWYQQILGQGPKLLIQFQNNGVVDDSQLPKDRFSAERLKGVDSTLKIQPAKLEDSAVYLCASSATGTGEPETQYFGPGTRLLVL.

This chain joins TRBV29-1 and TRBJ2-3, with 8 bases matching TRBD1. Germline loops: CDR1 SQVTM, CDR2 ANQGSEA. The CDR3 runs to 19 residues. V trimming: 2 bases; J trimming: 2 bases; junction bases outside the gene matches: 18. This CDR3 is CSVELLPGQADWITDTQYF. In nucleotides, the CDR3 is TGCAGCGTTGAACTCCTCCCGGGACAGGCGGACTGGATCACAGATACGCAGTATTTT.

This clone has just one count. This chain uses TRBV6-1 with TRBJ2-1; D possibly corresponds to TRBD2 (5 bases). This CDR3 has 12 residues. Germline-derived CDR1 and CDR2 are MNHNS and SASEGT. CDR3 sequence reads: CHIVGSDNEQFF. The CDR3 DNA reads as TGTCACATTGTGGGGAGTGATAATGAGCAGTTCTTC.

This chain connects TRBV5-4 to TRBJ2-1, with TRBD2 as a possible D gene (5 bases). V lost 3 bases, J lost 4 bases, and 14 bases lay in between. The CDR3 contains 15 residues. Germline values: CDR1 SGHNT, CDR2 YYREEE (reference sequence). The CDR3 loop reads CASSSGEPRYNEQFF. The CDR3 bases are TGTGCCAGCAGCTCCGGGGAGCCCCGATACAATGAGCAGTTCTTC.

V and J are TRBV2 and TRBJ1-5, with D tentatively TRBD1 (5 bases). The CDR3 spans 13 residues. CDR1 SNHLY and CDR2 FYNNEI come from the germline V gene. V lost 6 bases and J 9 bases, leaving 15 bases between the germline ends. The CDR3 sequence is CASRGEGLRPQHF. The CDR3 DNA reads TGTGCCAGCAGGGGGGAGGGGCTCCGGCCCCAGCATTTT. The full variable domain, its missing parts supplied by reference TRBV2 and TRBJ1-5, is EPEVTQTPSHQVTQMGQEVILRCVPISNHLYFYWYRQILGQKVEFLVSFYNNEISEKSEIFDDQFSVERPDGSNFTLKIRSTKLEDSAMYFCASRGEGLRPQHFGDGTRLSIL.

The CDR3 loop is CASSQLPGQALYGYTF. For the CDR3, the DNA is TGCGCCAGCAGCCAACTCCCGGGACAGGCGCTTTATGGCTACACCTTC. The V gene is TRBV4-1, the J gene TRBJ1-2; 8 bases map to TRBD1. The CDR3 totals 16 residues. Per the germline V gene, CDR1 is MGHRA and CDR2 is YSYEKL. The ends lost 2 bases at V and 5 bases at J; junction bases unmatched: 10.

V and J are TRBV28 and TRBJ2-1; 9 bases line up with TRBD2. The CDR3 is 15 amino acids. Germline trimming cut 7 bases from V and 2 bases from J; bases unmatched to any gene: 6. CDR1 and CDR2 (germline): MDHEN, SYDVKM. CDR3 in DNA: TGTGCCAGCAAGATCCAGCGGGGGGCCTACAATGAGCAGTTCTTC. Amino acid sequence: CASKIQRGAYNEQFF.

The V gene is TRBV13, the J gene TRBJ1-1; weak D call: TRBD1 (5 bases). Germline V CDR1 and CDR2: PRHDT, FYEKMQ (reference sequence). Trimming stripped 7 bases from V and 2 bases from J, with 14 bases between. CDR3 length: 14 residues. CDR3 nucleotides: TGTGCCAGCACCGGGGGAGTTGTAAACACTGAAGCTTTCTTT. Encoded protein: CASTGGVVNTEAFF.

V gene TRBV7-6 combines with J gene TRBJ2-5; D might be TRBD2 (7 bases). With 1 base removed from V and 3 bases from J, the gap between germline ends came to 21 bases. Germline-derived CDR1 and CDR2 are SGHVS and FNYEAQ. The CDR3 contains 18 residues. The CDR3 bases are TGTGCCAGCAGCTTAGATTTTGTAGGGGGGGCTAGCGAAGAGACCCAGTACTTC. Amino acid sequence: CASSLDFVGGASEETQYF.

The rearrangement uses TRBV27 and TRBJ1-5, with D perhaps matching TRBD1 (5 bases). The CDR3 covers 17 residues. Germline V gene lookup returns CDR1 MNHEY and CDR2 SMNVEV (reference sequence). Trimming took 2 bases from V and 0 from J, leaving 14 bases between them. In DNA, the CDR3 is TGTGCCAGCAGTTTAGTGGGGGGGGGAGCTAGCAATCAGCCCCAGCATTTT. Encoded protein: CASSLVGGGASNQPQHF.

The table lists this clone with a count of one. The chain is built from TRBV6-5 and TRBJ1-5; TRBD1 might be the D (5 bases). Trimming removed 5 bases at V and 3 bases at J, with 11 bases between. Germline CDR1 is MNHEY and CDR2 is SVGAGI. This CDR3 region has 14 residues. DNA for the CDR3: TGTGCCAGCAGTGAAGACAGTTTCAATCAGCCCCAGCATTTT. This codes for CASSEDSFNQPQHF.

The gene calls are TRBV6-1 and TRBJ1-2, with D unclear. CDR1 is MNHNS, CDR2 SASEGT, per germline. This CDR3 is 14 amino acids long. V was pared by 4 bases and J by 9 bases, with 18 bases between. The CDR3 region is CASSATGVTSRYTF. The CDR3 DNA is TGTGCCAGCAGTGCTACCGGGGTAACATCACGCTACACCTTC.

This chain connects TRBV9 to TRBJ2-3; 10 bases are a match to TRBD2. CDR1 SGDLS and CDR2 YYNGEE come from the germline V gene. CDR3 length: 13 amino acids. Unmatched junction bases numbered 3, after V lost 7 bases and J lost 4 bases. As DNA, the CDR3 is TGTGCCAGCGGGAGCGGGGGGGCAGATACGCAGTATTTT. Residues: CASGSGGADTQYF.

The rearrangement joins TRBV6-6 to TRBJ2-4; D remains ambiguous. The CDR3 sequence is 14 residues long. Germline-derived CDR1 and CDR2 are MNHNY and SVGAGI (reference sequence). V lost 8 bases to trimming and J lost 0 bases, with 11 bases between them. The DNA of the CDR3 is TGTGCCAGCGGGTACTCCATAGCCAAAAACATTCAGTACTTC. Translation: CASGYSIAKNIQYF.

The chain joins TRBV12-2 to TRBJ2-7; the table's D call, TRBD2, was not checked against the DNA. TRBV12-2 is deemed a pseudogene. The CDR3 totals 14 residues. CDR3 bases: TGTGCAAGTCGCTTAGCGCTGGGGAGCTACGAGCGGTACTTC. It translates to CASRLALGSYERYF.

The chain joins TRBV19 to TRBJ2-2; TRBD1 might be the D (5 bases). The CDR3 is 15 residues long. Trimming left V 5 bases short and J 5 bases short, with 15 bases between. Germline assignment: CDR1 LNHDA and CDR2 SQIVND (reference sequence). The CDR3 DNA sequence: TGTGCCAGTAGTTGGGGCTACTCGGAGACCGGGGAGCTGTTTTTT. Its protein is CASSWGYSETGELFF. Looking up the rest from reference TRBV19 and TRBJ2-2 gives the full variable domain: DGGITQSPKYLFRKEGQNVTLSCEQNLNHDAMYWYRQDPGQGLRLIYYSQIVNDFQKGDIAEGYSVSREKKESFPLTVTSAQKNPTAFYLCASSWGYSETGELFFGEGSRLTVL.

The chain combines TRBV19 with TRBJ2-1; 7 positions match TRBD1. Germline loops: CDR1 LNHDA, CDR2 SQIVND (reference sequence). V shed 1 base and J 9 bases; nucleotides not matched to a gene: 0. The CDR3 contains 12 residues. CDR3 loop: CASSIGQGEQFF. In DNA form, the CDR3 reads TGTGCCAGTAGTATAGGACAGGGTGAGCAGTTCTTC. The variable domain in full, completed from reference TRBV19 and TRBJ2-1, reads DGGITQSPKYLFRKEGQNVTLSCEQNLNHDAMYWYRQDPGQGLRLIYYSQIVNDFQKGDIAEGYSVSREKKESFPLTVTSAQKNPTAFYLCASSIGQGEQFFGPGTRLTVL.